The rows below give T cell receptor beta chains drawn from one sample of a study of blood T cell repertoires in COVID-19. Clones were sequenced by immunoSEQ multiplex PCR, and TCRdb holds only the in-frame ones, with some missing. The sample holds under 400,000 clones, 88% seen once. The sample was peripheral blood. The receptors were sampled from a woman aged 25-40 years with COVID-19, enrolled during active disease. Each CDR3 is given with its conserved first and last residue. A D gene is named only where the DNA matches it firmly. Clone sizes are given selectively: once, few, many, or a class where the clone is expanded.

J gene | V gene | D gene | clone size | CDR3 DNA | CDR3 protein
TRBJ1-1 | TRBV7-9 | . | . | TGTGCCAGCAGCTTAGGCGGCGGGAACACTGAAGCTTTCTTT | CASSLGGGNTEAFF
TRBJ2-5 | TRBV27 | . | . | TGTGCCAGCAGTCTTTCAGGGGAGACCCAGTACTTC | CASSLSGETQYF
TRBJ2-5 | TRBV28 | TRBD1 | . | TGTGCCAGCATGAGCCGGGACAGGGGTAAAGAGACCCAGTACTTC | CASMSRDRGKETQYF
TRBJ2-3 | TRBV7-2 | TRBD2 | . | TGTGCCAGCAGCATTAGCGGGGGGCGGGAAGGCACAGATACGCAGTATTTT | CASSISGGREGTDTQYF
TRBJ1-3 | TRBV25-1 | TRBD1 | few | TGTGCCAGTCAGACAGGGTTCCACTCTGGAAACACCATATATTTT | CASQTGFHSGNTIYF
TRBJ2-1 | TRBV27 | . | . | TGTGCCAGCAGCGACCGGGACTCCCCTCATGAGCAGTTCTTC | CASSDRDSPHEQFF
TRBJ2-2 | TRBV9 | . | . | TGTGCCAGCAGCGTACTCGGTGGGGAGCTGTTTTTT | CASSVLGGELFF
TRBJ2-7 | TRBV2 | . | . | TGTGCCAGCAGAGGGTCGACAGGCGCCTACGAGCAGTACTTC | CASRGSTGAYEQYF
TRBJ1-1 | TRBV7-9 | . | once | TGTGCCAGCAGTCGAGGGGGGGCTGAAGCTTTCTTT | CASSRGGAEAFF
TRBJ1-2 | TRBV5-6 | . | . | TGTGCCAGCAGCTGGGACTACAACCCCCTCTATGGCTACACCTTC | CASSWDYNPLYGYTF
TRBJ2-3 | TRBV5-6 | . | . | TGTGCCAGCAGCTTTGCCCCGACGAGGTCCACAGATACGCAGTATTTT | CASSFAPTRSTDTQYF
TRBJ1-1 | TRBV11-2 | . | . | TGTGCCAGCAGCCCCGAACAGGGAGGGACTGAAGCTTTCTTT | CASSPEQGGTEAFF
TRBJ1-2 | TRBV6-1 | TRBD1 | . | TGTGCCAGCAGTGAAGCAGGGGGCGGCGGCTACACCTTC | CASSEAGGGGYTF
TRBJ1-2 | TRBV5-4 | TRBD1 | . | TGTGCCAGCAGCAACGGACGACAGGGGAACTATGGCTACACCTTC | CASSNGRQGNYGYTF
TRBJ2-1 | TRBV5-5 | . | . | TGTGCCAGCAGCTTGGCCGCAGGGCGTGTTAATGAGCAGTTCTTC | CASSLAAGRVNEQFF
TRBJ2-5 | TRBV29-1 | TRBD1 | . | TGCAGCGTTGTCCGGGACAGGAAAGAGACCCAGTACTTC | CSVVRDRKETQYF
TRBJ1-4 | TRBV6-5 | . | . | TGTGCCAGCAGCGAGTCCGGGGGGTATGAAAAACTGTTTTTT | CASSESGGYEKLFF
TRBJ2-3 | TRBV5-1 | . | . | TGCGCCAGCTGGCAGGGGCAGGCAGATACGCAGTATTTT | CASWQGQADTQYF
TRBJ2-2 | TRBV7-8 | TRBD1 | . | TGTGCCAGCAGCTTAGCGCGTAGACAGGGGGGCTACACCGGGGAGCTGTTTTTT | CASSLARRQGGYTGELFF
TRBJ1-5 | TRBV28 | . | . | TGTGCCAGCAGAGCGACAGGAGGTACCCATAGCAATCAGCCCCAGCATTTT | CASRATGGTHSNQPQHF
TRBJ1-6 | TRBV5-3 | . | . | TGTGCCAGAAGCCCGTTCCTACCAGACTATCCTCCAGGCGGGCCCTATAATTCACCCCTCCACTTT | CARSPFLPDYPPGGPYNSPLHF
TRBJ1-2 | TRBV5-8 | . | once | TGTGCCAGCAGCTTAGACCTAACGACAGCGTATGGCTACACCTTC | CASSLDLTTAYGYTF
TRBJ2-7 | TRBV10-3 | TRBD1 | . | TGTGCCATCAGTGAAGAGGACAGGGGCAATGGGGAGCAGTACTTC | CAISEEDRGNGEQYF
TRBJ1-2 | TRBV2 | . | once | TGTGCCAGCAGGGCAGGGAACTATGGCTACACCTTC | CASRAGNYGYTF
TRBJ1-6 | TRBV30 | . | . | TGTGCCTGGAGTGTACACCTCTCCTATAATTCACCCCTCCACTTT | CAWSVHLSYNSPLHF
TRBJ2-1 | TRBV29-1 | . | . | TGCAGCGTTGGATCGACTCAGACGGGTGAGCAGTTCTTC | CSVGSTQTGEQFF
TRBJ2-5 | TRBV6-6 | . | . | TGTGCCTGCGGACAGAGAGAGACCCAGTACTTC | CACGQRETQYF